Below are 23 T cell receptor beta chains sequenced from a single sample in a study of T cells in women clearing cervical HPV infection. Using immunoSEQ multiplex PCR, the repertoire was profiled, and TCRdb retains in-frame clones only, with some absent. The sample's table shows 25,000 to 35,000 clones. The sample consisted of blood buffy coat. Source of these receptors: a woman between 18 and 75 years old with a cervical HPV16 infection that either progressed to CIN3+ or cleared (not recorded which).

A word on this clone: The read ends 3 residues shy of where the CDR3 ends; the end is completed using the germline J gene. The rearrangement uses TRBV5-1 and TRBJ1-4; D is uncertain. The CDR3 is 16 residues long. CDR1 and CDR2 (germline): SGHRS, YFSETQ. The V gene lost 0 bases and the J gene lost 8 bases, with 17 bases spanning the gap. CDR3 bases read: TGCGCCAGCAGCTTGGGGCCCCCAGGTGGTGGGGAAAAA. This encodes CASSLGPPGGGEK. The CDR3 reads in full as CASSLGPPGGGEKLFF.

The CDR3 DNA, read in part, is TGTGCCAGCAGCTTTGGGGCGGGGGAGACC. Encoded protein: CASSFGAGET. The full CDR3 reads CASSFGAGETQYF. V and J are TRBV7-3 and TRBJ2-5; a possible D gene is TRBD2 (6 bases). The read ends 3 residues before the CDR3 terminus; that terminus is restored from the germline J gene. V shed 3 bases and J shed 5 bases, with 10 bases lying between them. This CDR3 has 13 residues. From germline, CDR1 is SGHTA and CDR2 FQGTGA.

About this clone itself: The CDR3 extends 3 residues past the end of the read, so its final part is completed from the germline J gene. The J gene is TRBJ2-3, the V gene TRBV10-1; 9 nucleotides line up with TRBD2. In germline, CDR1 is WNHNN, CDR2 SYGVQD (reference sequence). CDR3 length: 14 amino acids. The sequenced CDR3 bases are TGCGCCAGCAGCCCGGGACTAGCCCGAGAGACG. This gives the protein CASSPGLARET. The full CDR3 is CASSPGLARETQYF.

As for this clone: The read terminates 3 residues ahead of where the CDR3 ends, so the germline J gene completes it. The J gene is TRBJ1-4, the V gene TRBV5-6; D perhaps matches TRBD1 (5 bases). The ends were cut back, 3 bases at V and 3 bases at J, with 12 bases in the middle. CDR3 length: 15 amino acids. Germline loops: CDR1 SGHDT, CDR2 YYEEEE. Partial CDR3 DNA: TGTGCCAGCAGCTCGACCAGGGAGGCTAATGAAAAA. Its translation is CASSSTREANEK. The entire CDR3 is CASSSTREANEKLFF.

As for this clone: Read data end 3 residues before the CDR3 end; the end is taken from the germline J gene. V and J are TRBV18 and TRBJ2-1; the match to TRBD2 covers 13 bases. Trimming cost V 5 bases and J 6 bases; bases outside gene matches: 4. Looked up from germline, CDR1 is KGHSH and CDR2 is LQKENI. The CDR3 sequence is 15 residues long. The CDR3 is CASSALAGGSNEQFF. The part of the CDR3 DNA that was read is TGTGCCAGCTCAGCACTAGCGGGAGGGTCCAATGAG.

Turning to this clone: Sequencing ends 3 residues short of the CDR3 end; the germline J gene provides the rest. The chain recombines TRBV28 with TRBJ1-2; D is possibly TRBD1 (5 bases). Trimming shortened V by 11 bases and J by 2 bases, and 18 bases separated the two germline ends. The germline V gene encodes CDR1 MDHEN and CDR2 SYDVKM. The CDR3 extends over 14 amino acids. The CDR3 DNA, read in part, is TGTGCCTCGGGCAGGGAGGGATCGAACTATGGC. This gives the protein CASGREGSNYG. In full, the CDR3 reads CASGREGSNYGYTF.

Comment on this clone: Read data end 3 residues before the CDR3 end; the end is taken from the germline J gene. The chain has TRBV28 and TRBJ1-2; D is ambiguous. This CDR3 has 11 amino acids. The germline V gene has CDR1 MDHEN and CDR2 SYDVKM. The ends were cut back, 7 bases at V and 5 bases at J, with 8 bases in the middle. CDR3 in amino acids: CASMVAYGYTF. The CDR3 DNA, read in part, is TGTGCCAGCATGGTGGCATATGGC.

A word on this clone: The read ends 3 residues before the CDR3 terminus; that terminus is restored from the germline J gene. The chain combines TRBV6-4 with TRBJ2-5, with 7 bases identical to TRBD1. Germline CDR1 and CDR2: MRHNA and SNTAGT. CDR3 length equals 13 residues. With 6 bases clipped from V and 4 bases from J, the junction kept 5 bases outside the gene matches. Partial CDR3 DNA: TGTGCCAGCAGCCTGACAGGGTTAGAGACC. Protein: CASSLTGLET. The CDR3 reads in full as CASSLTGLETQYF.

Note on this clone: Read data end 3 residues before the CDR3 end; the end is taken from the germline J gene. The chain recombines TRBV7-3 with TRBJ2-3, with 11 bases that match TRBD2. CDR3 length equals 16 residues. The V segment lost 4 bases and the J segment 2 bases; nucleotides outside the gene matches: 5. CDR1 and CDR2 from the germline V gene are SGHTA and FQGTGA. CDR3 amino acids: CASSSGTSGFTDTQYF. The CDR3 DNA, read in part, is TGTGCCAGCAGCTCCGGGACTAGCGGATTCACAGATACG.

A remark on this clone: The read terminates 3 residues ahead of where the CDR3 ends, so the germline J gene completes it. The chain carries TRBV6-1 and TRBJ2-1; 8 bases line up with TRBD2. Losses at the gene ends were 2 bases for V and 9 bases for J; bases not matched to a gene: 9. CDR1 and CDR2 (germline): MNHNS, SASEGT. The CDR3 consists of 15 residues. Here the CDR3 reads CASSEHGAGGAEQFF. Partial CDR3 DNA: TGTGCCAGCAGTGAACACGGCGCGGGAGGCGCTGAG.

Comment on this clone: The read ends 3 residues before the CDR3 terminus; that terminus is restored from the germline J gene. The V call is TRBV5-1, the J call TRBJ2-5; a possible D gene is TRBD1 (6 bases). The germline gives CDR1 SGHRS, CDR2 YFSETQ. The CDR3 is made up of 13 amino acids. Trimming took off 7 bases at V and 5 bases at J, with 15 bases between the two ends. This CDR3 reads CASDVQGGETQYF. CDR3 bases read: TGCGCCAGCGACGTACAGGGCGGGGAGACC.

Regarding this clone: Coverage ceases 3 residues before the CDR3 finishes, and the germline J gene fills in the end. The chain combines TRBV7-3 with TRBJ2-1; TRBD2 agrees at 7 bases. V shed 3 bases and J 4 bases; nucleotides not matched to a gene: 3. The CDR3 runs 14 residues. CDR1 is SGHTA and CDR2 is FQGTGA in the germline V gene. CDR3 DNA (partial): TGTGCCAGCAGCTTTAGCGGGCCTTACAATGAG. Protein sequence: CASSFSGPYNE. The whole CDR3 sequence is CASSFSGPYNEQFF.

As to this clone: The read stops 3 residues short of the end of the CDR3; the missing end is completed from the germline J gene. V is TRBV29-1 and J is TRBJ2-3; 9 bases align to TRBD2. V was pared by 4 bases and J by 2 bases, with 13 bases of the junction left unmatched. Looked up from germline, CDR1 is SQVTM and CDR2 is ANQGSEA. The CDR3 covers 17 residues. The CDR3 sequence: CSVGTMWAGGYTDTQYF. The sequenced CDR3 bases are TGCAGCGTTGGAACTATGTGGGCGGGAGGGTACACAGATACG.

Turning to this clone: From the germline J gene comes the end of the CDR3, since the read stops 3 residues before it. This chain joins TRBV7-2 and TRBJ2-7; D gene ambiguous. Trimming shortened V by 4 bases and J by 3 bases, and 10 bases separated the two germline ends. Germline V gives CDR1 SGHTA, CDR2 FQGNSA. The CDR3 is 13 residues long. The CDR3 loop is CASSSAKGYEQYF. The DNA read from the CDR3 is TGTGCCAGCAGCTCCGCCAAAGGCTACGAG.

Worth noting for this clone: Read sequence stops 3 residues before the CDR3 end, and the germline J gene provides the missing end. V usage is TRBV20-1 and J usage is TRBJ2-5, with D hard to call. CDR3 length equals 12 residues. From germline, CDR1 is DFQATT and CDR2 SNEGSKA (reference sequence). V gave up 2 bases and J gave up 2 bases, with 6 bases separating them. The CDR3 protein is CSARFGQETQYF. The CDR3 bases that were read are TGCAGTGCTAGATTCGGGCAAGAGACC.

Points on this clone: The read ends 3 residues shy of where the CDR3 ends; the end is completed using the germline J gene. The genes are TRBV7-3 and TRBJ2-1; 11 positions agree with TRBD2. CDR3 size: 15 residues. From germline, CDR1 is SGHTA and CDR2 FQGTGA. The J segment lost 4 bases and the V segment lost 4 bases, leaving 3 bases of the junction unmatched. CDR3 DNA, as far as it was read: TGTGCCAGCAGCTCCGGACTAGCGGGTTACAATGAG. As protein: CASSSGLAGYNE. The whole CDR3 is CASSSGLAGYNEQFF.

On this clone: With the read ending 3 residues before the CDR3 end, the germline J gene is used to fill in that end. The chain recombines TRBV11-2 with TRBJ2-3, with D possibly being TRBD2 (6 bases). The germline V gene has CDR1 SGHAT and CDR2 FQNNGV. CDR3 size: 15 residues. Trimming left V 2 bases short and J 5 bases short, with 14 bases between. The sequenced part of the CDR3 DNA is TGTGCCAGCAGCTTAACAGGCAGGGAGGAAGATACG. It encodes CASSLTGREEDT. The whole CDR3 sequence is CASSLTGREEDTQYF.

With regard to this clone: Read coverage stops 3 residues before the CDR3 terminus; the germline J gene supplies the remainder. The V and J genes are TRBV6-1 and TRBJ1-2; D gene ambiguous. Germline-derived CDR1 and CDR2 are MNHNS and SASEGT. CDR3 length: 16 amino acids. The sequenced CDR3 bases are TGTGCCAGCAGTGAAGCGCTCCCCCCAGCGGACCCGGAC. It codes for CASSEALPPADPD. From start to end, the CDR3 is CASSEALPPADPDYTF.

Regarding this clone: Read data end 3 residues before the CDR3 end; the end is taken from the germline J gene. The V and J genes are TRBV5-6 and TRBJ1-2; 8 positions match TRBD1. Germline CDR1 is SGHDT and CDR2 is YYEEEE. The CDR3 runs to 13 residues. Partial CDR3 DNA: TGTGCCAGCAGCTTGGAACAGGGGGGCGGC. This translates into CASSLEQGGG. In full, the CDR3 is CASSLEQGGGYTF.

Concerning this clone itself: The CDR3 is cut off 3 residues early in the read; its end comes from the germline J gene. The chain is built from TRBV5-1 and TRBJ2-1; TRBD2 matches 7 bases. V shed 6 bases, J shed 5 bases, and the junction held 14 bases outside the gene matches. Per the germline V gene, CDR1 is SGHRS and CDR2 is YFSETQ. The CDR3 runs 16 residues. The CDR3 is CASTRQRGDRHNEQFF. The DNA read from the CDR3 is TGCGCCAGCACCCGACAACGGGGGGACCGTCACAATGAG. Full variable domain (rest looked up from reference TRBV5-1 and TRBJ2-1): KAGVTQTPRYLIKTRGQQVTLSCSPISGHRSVSWYQQTPGQGLQFLFEYFSETQRNKGNFPGRFSGRQFSNSRSEMNVSTLELGDSALYLCASTRQRGDRHNEQFFGPGTRLTVL.

For this clone: The CDR3 goes on 3 residues after the read ends, and that part is filled in from the germline J gene. The V and J genes are TRBV30 and TRBJ1-1, with TRBD1 matching over 7 bases. V dropped 2 bases and J dropped 5; count of bases not matched to a gene: 11. The CDR3 contains 15 residues. Germline loops: CDR1 GTSNPN, CDR2 SVGIG (reference sequence). The CDR3 loop reads CAWSLYRGVRTEAFF. CDR3 DNA, as far as it was read: TGTGCCTGGAGTTTATACAGGGGCGTGCGGACTGAA.

Notes on this clone: The read falls 3 residues short of the CDR3 end, and the missing part is taken from the germline J gene. The gene calls are TRBV30 and TRBJ1-2; the D is unclear. Germline CDR1 reads GTSNPN; CDR2 reads SVGIG (reference sequence). The CDR3 is 12 residues long. The CDR3 loop is CAWNRPPSDYTF. The sequenced CDR3 bases are TGTGCCTGGAATCGCCCGCCCAGTGAC.

With regard to this clone: The DNA ends 3 residues before the CDR3 does, and the rest of the CDR3 is filled in from the germline J gene. The V call is TRBV18, the J call TRBJ1-2; D remains unclear. Germline CDR1 is KGHSH and CDR2 is LQKENI. The length of the CDR3 is 14 residues. Trimming left V 3 bases short and J 1 base short, with 9 bases between. CDR3 DNA, as far as it was read: TGTGCCAGCTCACCGCGCGGGGATAACTATGGC. Translation: CASSPRGDNYG. The entire CDR3 protein reads CASSPRGDNYGYTF.